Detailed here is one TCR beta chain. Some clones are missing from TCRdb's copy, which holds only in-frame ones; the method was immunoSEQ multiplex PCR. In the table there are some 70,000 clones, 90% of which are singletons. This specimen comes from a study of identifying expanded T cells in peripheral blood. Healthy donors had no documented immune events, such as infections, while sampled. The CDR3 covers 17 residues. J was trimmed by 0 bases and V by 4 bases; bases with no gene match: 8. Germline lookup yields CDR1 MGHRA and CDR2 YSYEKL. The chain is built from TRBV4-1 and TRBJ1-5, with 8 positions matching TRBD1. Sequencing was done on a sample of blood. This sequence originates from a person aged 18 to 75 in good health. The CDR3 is CASSLGQGGNSNQPQHF. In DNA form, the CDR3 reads TGCGCCAGCAGCCTAGGACAGGGAGGAAATAGCAATCAGCCCCAGCATTTT.